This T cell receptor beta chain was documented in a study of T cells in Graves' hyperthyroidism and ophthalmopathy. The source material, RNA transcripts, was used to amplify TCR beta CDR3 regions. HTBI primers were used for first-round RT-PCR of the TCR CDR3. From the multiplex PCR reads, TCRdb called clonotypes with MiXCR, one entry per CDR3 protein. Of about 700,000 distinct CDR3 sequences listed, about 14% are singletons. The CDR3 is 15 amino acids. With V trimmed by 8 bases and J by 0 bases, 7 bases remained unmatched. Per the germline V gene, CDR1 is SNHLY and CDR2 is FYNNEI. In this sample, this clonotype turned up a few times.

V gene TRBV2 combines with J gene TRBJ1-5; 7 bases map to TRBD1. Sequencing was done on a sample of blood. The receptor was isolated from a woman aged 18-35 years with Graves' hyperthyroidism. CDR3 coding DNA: TGTGCCAGCGCTAGGGACAGACATAGCAATCAGCCCCAGCATTTT. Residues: CASARDRHSNQPQHF.